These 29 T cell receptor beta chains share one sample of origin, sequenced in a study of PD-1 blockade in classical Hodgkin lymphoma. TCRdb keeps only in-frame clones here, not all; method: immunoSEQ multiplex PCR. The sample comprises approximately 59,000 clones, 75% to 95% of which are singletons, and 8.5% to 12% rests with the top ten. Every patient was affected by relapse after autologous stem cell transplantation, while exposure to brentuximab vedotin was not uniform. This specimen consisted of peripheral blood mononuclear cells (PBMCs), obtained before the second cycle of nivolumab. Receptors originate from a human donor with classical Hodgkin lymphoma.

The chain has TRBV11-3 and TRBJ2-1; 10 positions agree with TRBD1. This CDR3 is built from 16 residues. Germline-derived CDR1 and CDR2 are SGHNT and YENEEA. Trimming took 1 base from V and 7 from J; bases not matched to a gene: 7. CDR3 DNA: TGTGCCAGCAGCTTAGGGGGACAGGGGTTCCGGAATGAGCAGTTCTTC. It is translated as CASSLGGQGFRNEQFF.

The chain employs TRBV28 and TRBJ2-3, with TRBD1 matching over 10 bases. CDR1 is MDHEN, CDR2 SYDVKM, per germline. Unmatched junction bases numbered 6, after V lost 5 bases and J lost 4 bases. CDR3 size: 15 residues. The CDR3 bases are TGTGCCAGCAGTCTCGACAGGGGGCGGGCAGATACGCAGTATTTT. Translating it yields CASSLDRGRADTQYF.

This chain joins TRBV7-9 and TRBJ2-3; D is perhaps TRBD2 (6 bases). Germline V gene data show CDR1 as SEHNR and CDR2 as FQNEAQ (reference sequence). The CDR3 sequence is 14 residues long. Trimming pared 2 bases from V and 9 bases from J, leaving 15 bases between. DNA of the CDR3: TGTGCCAGCAGCTTACCCACCGGGGGTCGGACGCAGTATTTT. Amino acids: CASSLPTGGRTQYF.

CDR3 sequence (DNA): TGTGCCAGCAGCGTAGTAAACAGCAACTATGGCTACACCTTC. This gives the protein CASSVVNSNYGYTF. The chain uses TRBV9 and TRBJ1-2; no reliable D call. The germline V gene has CDR1 SGDLS and CDR2 YYNGEE. With 0 bases removed from V and 2 bases from J, the gap between germline ends came to 8 bases. The CDR3 sequence is 14 residues long.

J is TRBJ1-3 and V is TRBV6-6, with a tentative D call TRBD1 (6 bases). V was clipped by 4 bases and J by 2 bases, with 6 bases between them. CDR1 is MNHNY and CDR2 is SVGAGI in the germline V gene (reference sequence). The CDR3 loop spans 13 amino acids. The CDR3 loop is CASSWTAGNTIYF. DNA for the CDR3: TGTGCCAGCAGTTGGACAGCTGGAAACACCATATATTTT.

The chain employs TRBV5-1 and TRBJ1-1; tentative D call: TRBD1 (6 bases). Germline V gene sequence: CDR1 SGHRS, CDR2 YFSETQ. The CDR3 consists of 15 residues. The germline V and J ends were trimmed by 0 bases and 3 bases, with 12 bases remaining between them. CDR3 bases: TGCGCCAGCAGCTTGGCCCCGGGGGCTGACACTGAAGCTTTCTTT. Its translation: CASSLAPGADTEAFF.

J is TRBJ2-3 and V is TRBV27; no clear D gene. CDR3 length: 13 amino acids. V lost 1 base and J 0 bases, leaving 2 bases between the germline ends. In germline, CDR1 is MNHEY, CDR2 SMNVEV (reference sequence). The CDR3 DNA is TGTGCCAGCAGTTTATTAAGCACAGATACGCAGTATTTT. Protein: CASSLLSTDTQYF.

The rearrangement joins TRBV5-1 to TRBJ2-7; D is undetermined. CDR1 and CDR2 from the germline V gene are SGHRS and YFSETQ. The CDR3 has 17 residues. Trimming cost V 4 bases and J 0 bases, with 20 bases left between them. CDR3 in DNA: TGCGCCAGCAGCCCGTCGGAGAGTTCCTCTAACTCCTACGAGCAGTACTTC. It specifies CASSPSESSSNSYEQYF.

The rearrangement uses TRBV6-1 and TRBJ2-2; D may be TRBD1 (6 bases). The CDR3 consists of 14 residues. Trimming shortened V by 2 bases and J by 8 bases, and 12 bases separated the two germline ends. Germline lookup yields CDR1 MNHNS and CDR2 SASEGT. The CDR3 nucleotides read TGTGCCAGCAGTGAACTGGACAGTGGGGGGGAGCTGTTTTTT. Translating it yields CASSELDSGGELFF.

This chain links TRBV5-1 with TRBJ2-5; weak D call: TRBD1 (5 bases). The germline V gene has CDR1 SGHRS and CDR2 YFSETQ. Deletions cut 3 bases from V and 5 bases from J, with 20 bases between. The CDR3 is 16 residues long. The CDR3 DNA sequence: TGCGCCAGCAGCTCCCAGGGCTTCATGTACGGGGAGACCCAGTACTTC. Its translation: CASSSQGFMYGETQYF. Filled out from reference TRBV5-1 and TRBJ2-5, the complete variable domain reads KAGVTQTPRYLIKTRGQQVTLSCSPISGHRSVSWYQQTPGQGLQFLFEYFSETQRNKGNFPGRFSGRQFSNSRSEMNVSTLELGDSALYLCASSSQGFMYGETQYFGPGTRLLVL.

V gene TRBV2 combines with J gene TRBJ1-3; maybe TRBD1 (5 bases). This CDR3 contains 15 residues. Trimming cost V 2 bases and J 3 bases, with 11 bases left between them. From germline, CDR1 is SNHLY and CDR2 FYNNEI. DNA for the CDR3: TGTGCCAGCAGTGAAACGGGGGAGGATGGAAACACCATATATTTT. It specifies CASSETGEDGNTIYF.

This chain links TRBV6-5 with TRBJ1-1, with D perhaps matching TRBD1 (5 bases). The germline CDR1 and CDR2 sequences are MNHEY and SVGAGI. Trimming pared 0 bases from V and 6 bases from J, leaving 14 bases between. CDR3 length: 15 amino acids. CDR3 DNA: TGTGCCAGCAGTTACTCGGGGGGAGGTTCCTCTGAAGCTTTCTTT. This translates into CASSYSGGGSSEAFF.

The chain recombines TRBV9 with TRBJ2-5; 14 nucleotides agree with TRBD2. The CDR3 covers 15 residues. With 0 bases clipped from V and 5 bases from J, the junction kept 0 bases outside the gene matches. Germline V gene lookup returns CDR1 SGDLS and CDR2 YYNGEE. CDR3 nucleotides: TGTGCCAGCAGCGTAGGGACTAGCGGGAGGGAGACCCAGTACTTC. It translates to CASSVGTSGRETQYF.

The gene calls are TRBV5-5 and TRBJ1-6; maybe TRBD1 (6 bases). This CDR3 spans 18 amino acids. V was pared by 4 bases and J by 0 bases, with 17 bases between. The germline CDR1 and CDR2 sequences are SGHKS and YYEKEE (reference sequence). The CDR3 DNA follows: TGTGCCAGCAGCGACATCGGGTGGACAGCCTCCTATAATTCACCCCTCCACTTT. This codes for CASSDIGWTASYNSPLHF. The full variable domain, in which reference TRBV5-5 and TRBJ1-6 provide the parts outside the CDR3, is DAGVTQSPTHLIKTRGQQVTLRCSPISGHKSVSWYQQVLGQGPQFIFQYYEKEERGRGNFPDRFSARQFPNYSSELNVNALLLGDSALYLCASSDIGWTASYNSPLHFGNGTRLTVT.

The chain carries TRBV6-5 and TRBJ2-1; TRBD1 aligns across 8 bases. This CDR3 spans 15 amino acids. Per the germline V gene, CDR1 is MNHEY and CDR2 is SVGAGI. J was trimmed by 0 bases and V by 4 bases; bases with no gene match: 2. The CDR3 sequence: CASSFRGRSYNEQFF. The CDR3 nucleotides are TGTGCCAGCAGTTTCAGGGGGCGCTCCTACAATGAGCAGTTCTTC.

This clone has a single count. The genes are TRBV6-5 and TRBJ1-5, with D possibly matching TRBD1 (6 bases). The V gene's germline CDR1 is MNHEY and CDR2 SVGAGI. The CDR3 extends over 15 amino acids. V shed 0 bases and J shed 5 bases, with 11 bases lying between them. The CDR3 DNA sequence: TGTGCCAGCAGTTACTCGAAACAGGGTCATCAGCCCCAGCATTTT. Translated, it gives CASSYSKQGHQPQHF.

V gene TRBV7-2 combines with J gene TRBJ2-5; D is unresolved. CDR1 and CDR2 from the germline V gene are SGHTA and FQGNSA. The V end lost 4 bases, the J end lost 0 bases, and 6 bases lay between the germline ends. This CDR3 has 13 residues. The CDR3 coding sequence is TGTGCCAGCAGCTCGGAGTACCAAGAGACCCAGTACTTC. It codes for CASSSEYQETQYF.

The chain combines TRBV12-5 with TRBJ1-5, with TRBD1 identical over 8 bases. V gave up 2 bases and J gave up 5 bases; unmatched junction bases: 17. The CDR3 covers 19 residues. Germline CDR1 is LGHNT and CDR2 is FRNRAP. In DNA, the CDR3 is TGTGCTAGTGGTTTGAACCCGGGGGCAGGGGGCTCGGATCATCAGCCCCAGCATTTT. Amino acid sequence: CASGLNPGAGGSDHQPQHF.

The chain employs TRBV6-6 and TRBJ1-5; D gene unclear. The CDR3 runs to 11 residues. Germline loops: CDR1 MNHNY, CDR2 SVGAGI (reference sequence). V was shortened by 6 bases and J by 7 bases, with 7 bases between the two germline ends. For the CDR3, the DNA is TGTGCCAGCAGGCAAGAACAGCCCCAGCATTTT. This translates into CASRQEQPQHF.

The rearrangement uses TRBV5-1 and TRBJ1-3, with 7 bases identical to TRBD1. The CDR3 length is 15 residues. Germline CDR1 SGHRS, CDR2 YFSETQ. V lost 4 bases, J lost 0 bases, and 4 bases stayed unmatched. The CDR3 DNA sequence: TGCGCCAGCAGCCCCGGACAGGCCTCTGGAAACACCATATATTTT. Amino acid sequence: CASSPGQASGNTIYF.

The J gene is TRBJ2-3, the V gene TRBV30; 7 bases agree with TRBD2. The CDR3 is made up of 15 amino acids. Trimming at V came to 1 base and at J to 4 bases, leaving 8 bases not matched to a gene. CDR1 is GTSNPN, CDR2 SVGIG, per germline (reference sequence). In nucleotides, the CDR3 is TGTGCCTGGAGTGGCGGGGGTCGCTCGTCAGATACGCAGTATTTT. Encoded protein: CAWSGGGRSSDTQYF.

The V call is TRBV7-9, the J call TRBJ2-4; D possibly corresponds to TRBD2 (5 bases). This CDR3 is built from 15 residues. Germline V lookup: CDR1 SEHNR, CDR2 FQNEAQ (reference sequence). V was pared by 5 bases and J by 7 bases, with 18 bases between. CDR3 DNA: TGTGCCAGCAGCCACACTAGGCTAGGTCGTAACATTCAGTACTTC. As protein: CASSHTRLGRNIQYF.

CDR3 amino acids: CSVVGVGGVGEQYF. CDR3 nucleotides: TGCAGCGTTGTAGGCGTCGGGGGCGTGGGCGAGCAGTACTTC. V gene TRBV29-1 combines with J gene TRBJ2-7; D is tentatively TRBD1 or TRBD2 (6 bases each). The CDR3 loop spans 14 amino acids. Trimming shortened V by 4 bases and J by 6 bases, and 19 bases separated the two germline ends. Germline V gives CDR1 SQVTM, CDR2 ANQGSEA.

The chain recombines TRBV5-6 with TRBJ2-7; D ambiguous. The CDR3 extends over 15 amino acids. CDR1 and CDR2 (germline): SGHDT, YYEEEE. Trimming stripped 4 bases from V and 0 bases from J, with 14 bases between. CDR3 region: CASSETFKGSYEQYF. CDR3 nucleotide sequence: TGTGCCAGCAGCGAAACTTTTAAGGGCTCCTACGAGCAGTACTTC.

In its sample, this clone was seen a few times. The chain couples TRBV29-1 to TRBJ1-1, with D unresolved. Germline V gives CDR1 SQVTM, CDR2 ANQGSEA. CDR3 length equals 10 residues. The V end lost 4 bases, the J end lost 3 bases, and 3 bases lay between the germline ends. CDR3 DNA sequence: TGCAGCGTTGTGGACACTGAAGCTTTCTTT. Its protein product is CSVVDTEAFF.

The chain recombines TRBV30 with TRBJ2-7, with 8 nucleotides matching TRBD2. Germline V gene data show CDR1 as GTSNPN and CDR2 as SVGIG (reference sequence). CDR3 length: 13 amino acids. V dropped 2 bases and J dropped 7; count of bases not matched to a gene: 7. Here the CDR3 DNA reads TGTGCCTGGAGTTTTTCGGGGGGGAAAGAGCAGTACTTC. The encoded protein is CAWSFSGGKEQYF.

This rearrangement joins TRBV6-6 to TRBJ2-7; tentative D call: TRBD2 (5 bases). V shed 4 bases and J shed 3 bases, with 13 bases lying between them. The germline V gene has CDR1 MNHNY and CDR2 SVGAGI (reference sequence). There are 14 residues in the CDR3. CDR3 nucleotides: TGTGCCAGCAGTTTCCGCGAGGGAGTCTACGAGCAGTACTTC. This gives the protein CASSFREGVYEQYF.

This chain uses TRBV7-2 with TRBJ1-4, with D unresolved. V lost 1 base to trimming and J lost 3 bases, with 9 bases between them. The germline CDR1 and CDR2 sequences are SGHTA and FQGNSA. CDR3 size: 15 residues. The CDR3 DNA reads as TGTGCCAGCAGCTTAGTCGGGCGTTCTAATGAAAAACTGTTTTTT. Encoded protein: CASSLVGRSNEKLFF.

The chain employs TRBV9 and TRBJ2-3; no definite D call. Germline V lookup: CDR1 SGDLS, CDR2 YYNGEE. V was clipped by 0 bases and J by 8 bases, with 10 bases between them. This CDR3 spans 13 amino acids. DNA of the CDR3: TGTGCCAGCAGCGTAGCGCAGGACGGTACGCAGTATTTT. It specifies CASSVAQDGTQYF.